This TCR beta chain stems from a study of type 1 regulatory T cells. A single count supports this clonotype. Its cognate antigen is unknown. The graft donor-derived T-allo10 cells reportedly recognize host alloantigens, are anergic, and suppress alloantigen-specifically. In TCRdb, the reads were re-called with MiXCR into one record per CDR3 protein. The sample yields around 69,000 distinct CDR3 sequences, around 63% seen once. This clonotype originated in a human donor in good health. The sequenced sample consisted of cultured T cells, either the whole culture or a sorted T cell fraction (not recorded which). Subset here: Tr1-enriched cell product generated in vitro against host alloantigens.

The CDR3 is CATSSSGAGGLYEQYF. The CDR3 bases are TGTGCCACCAGCAGTTCAGGAGCGGGGGGTCTCTACGAGCAGTACTTC. The chain recombines TRBV15 with TRBJ2-7, with TRBD2 identical over 9 bases. The CDR3 covers 16 residues. Germline CDR1 LNHNV, CDR2 YYDKDF (reference sequence). The junction had 9 bases not matched to a gene; V was cut back by 3 bases and J by 3 bases.